These 5 T cell receptor beta chains were sequenced from one sample in a study of blood T cell repertoires in COVID-19 (dated by TCRdb to the early 2020s). To prepare the library, the immunoSEQ multiplex PCR assay was applied. The immuneACCESS repertoire file appears here via TCRdb, limited to in-frame rearrangements. These files lack a portion of the clones; in checked studies, under half of the deficit traces to unresolved V genes, and the cause of the others is not known. In all, the sample holds approximately 170,000 clones, and around 80% of those were seen once. In total, the top ten clones hold 8% of the sample. Material for sequencing was PBMCs or T cells enriched from blood (not recorded which). These receptors were collected from a woman aged 50 to 60 who had recovered from COVID-19.

This chain connects TRBV6-5 to TRBJ2-7; D unclear. V lost 3 bases to trimming and J lost 6 bases, with 18 bases between them. The germline gives CDR1 MNHEY, CDR2 SVGAGI. This CDR3 comprises 15 residues. This chain's CDR3 is CASSYSDSSPSEQYF. The CDR3 DNA reads TGTGCCAGCAGTTATTCTGACTCATCCCCCTCCGAGCAGTACTTC.

The chain joins TRBV3-1 (or the pseudogene TRBV3-2) to TRBJ2-2; the match to TRBD2 covers 12 bases. The CDR3 length is 16 residues. Trimming cost V 4 bases and J 7 bases; bases outside gene matches: 7. CDR1 is LGHDT and CDR2 is YNNKEL in the germline V gene (reference sequence). CDR3 protein: CASSPRLAGAGGELFF. The CDR3 nucleotides are TGTGCCAGCAGCCCTCGACTAGCGGGAGCAGGCGGGGAGCTGTTTTTT.

This clone was counted between two and nine times. The chain employs TRBV20-1 and TRBJ2-3; tentative D call: TRBD2 (5 bases). Looked up from germline, CDR1 is DFQATT and CDR2 is SNEGSKA (reference sequence). The CDR3 loop spans 13 amino acids. Trimming removed 3 bases at V and 5 bases at J, with 12 bases between. The DNA for the CDR3 is TGCAGTGCTAGTCGGACTCCAAGAGATACGCAGTATTTT. This sequence encodes CSASRTPRDTQYF.

The chain links TRBV5-5 to TRBJ2-7, with TRBD1 matching 8 bases. Germline values: CDR1 SGHKS, CDR2 YYEKEE (reference sequence). This CDR3 contains 14 residues. V shed 0 bases and J 6 bases; nucleotides not matched to a gene: 5. The CDR3 loop is CASSLEWGTGEQYF. In DNA, the CDR3 is TGTGCCAGCAGCTTGGAATGGGGGACAGGCGAGCAGTACTTC.

This sequence joins TRBV7-2 and TRBJ2-5; 10 positions match TRBD2. CDR1 is SGHTA and CDR2 is FQGNSA in the germline V gene. Trimming cost V 3 bases and J 3 bases; bases outside gene matches: 10. The CDR3 runs 17 residues. The CDR3 loop is CASSLVGLAGVKETQYF. In DNA, the CDR3 is TGTGCCAGCAGCTTGGTGGGCCTAGCGGGAGTTAAAGAGACCCAGTACTTC.